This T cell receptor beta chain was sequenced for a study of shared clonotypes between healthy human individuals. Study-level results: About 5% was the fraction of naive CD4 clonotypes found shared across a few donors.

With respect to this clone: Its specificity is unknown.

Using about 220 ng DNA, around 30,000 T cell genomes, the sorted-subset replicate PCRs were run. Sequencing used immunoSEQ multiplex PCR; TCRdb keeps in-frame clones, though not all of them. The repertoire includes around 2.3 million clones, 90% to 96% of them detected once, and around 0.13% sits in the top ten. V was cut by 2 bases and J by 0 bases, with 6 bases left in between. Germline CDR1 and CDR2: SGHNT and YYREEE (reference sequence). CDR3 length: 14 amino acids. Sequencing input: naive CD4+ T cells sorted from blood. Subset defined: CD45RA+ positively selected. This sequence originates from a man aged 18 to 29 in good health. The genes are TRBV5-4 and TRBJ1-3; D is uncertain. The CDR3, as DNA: TGTGCCAGCAGCTTAGCCGGCTCTGGAAACACCATATATTTT. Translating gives CASSLAGSGNTIYF.